A single sample gave rise to the 8 T cell receptor beta chains below, sequenced in a study of T cell changes during pregnancy in multiple sclerosis (dated by TCRdb to about 2019). The library came from the immunoSEQ multiplex PCR assay. TCRdb retrieved this table from immuneACCESS and kept in-frame rearrangements only. Not all clones are present; in checked studies, unresolved V genes account for under half, and no reason is known for the remainder. Present in this sample are around 57,000 clones, 90% of which were seen just once. Almost 6.5% of the sample comes from the top ten. Sequencing used peripheral blood, obtained in the third trimester of pregnancy. The receptor source for this set is a female donor in good health, enrolled as a control in a pregnancy study.

The chain employs TRBV6-1 and TRBJ1-2, with TRBD1 as a possible D gene (5 bases). Trimming took off 1 base at V and 1 base at J, with 13 bases between the two ends. The CDR3 extends over 16 amino acids. CDR1 is MNHNS, CDR2 SASEGT, per germline. The CDR3 DNA is TGTGCCAGCAGTGAAGTGGCGGGGGTCAATAACTATGGCTACACCTTC. This sequence encodes CASSEVAGVNNYGYTF.

This rearrangement joins TRBV10-2 to TRBJ2-1; 8 bases line up with TRBD1. The CDR3 covers 12 residues. From germline, CDR1 is WSHSY and CDR2 SAAADI. With 7 bases clipped from V and 5 bases from J, the junction kept 1 base outside the gene matches. CDR3 nucleotide sequence: TGCGCCAGCACGGACAGGGACAATGAGCAGTTCTTC. Its translation is CASTDRDNEQFF.

This chain uses TRBV15 with TRBJ2-7; 8 nucleotides align to TRBD2. CDR3 length: 14 residues. J gave up 0 bases and V 5 bases, and 3 bases lay outside the gene matches. Looked up from germline, CDR1 is LNHNV and CDR2 is YYDKDF (reference sequence). This CDR3 is CATSAGGSSYEQYF. In nucleotides, the CDR3 is TGTGCCACCAGCGCGGGGGGCAGCTCCTACGAGCAGTACTTC.

V usage is TRBV10-3 and J usage is TRBJ2-7; D unresolved. V was trimmed by 10 bases and J by 2 bases, leaving 18 bases between them. The CDR3 is made up of 14 amino acids. Per germline, CDR1 ENHRY and CDR2 SYGVKD. CDR3: CATDSTNSPYEQYF. The CDR3 nucleotides are TGTGCCACCGATTCTACTAACTCCCCCTACGAGCAGTACTTC.

This clone was counted a few times. V is TRBV7-9 and J is TRBJ1-1; possible D gene TRBD1, 5 bases. The CDR3 is 15 amino acids. The V end lost 2 bases, the J end lost 4 bases, and 14 bases lay between the germline ends. Germline V gene lookup returns CDR1 SEHNR and CDR2 FQNEAQ (reference sequence). The CDR3: CASSLRGESGTEAFF. The DNA for the CDR3 is TGTGCCAGCAGCTTACGGGGGGAGAGCGGCACTGAAGCTTTCTTT.

The rearrangement uses TRBV5-1 and TRBJ2-5; D not certain. V was cut by 0 bases and J by 2 bases, with 11 bases left in between. The CDR3 contains 15 residues. Germline CDR1 reads SGHRS; CDR2 reads YFSETQ. CDR3 residues: CASSLVAGEQETQYF. The CDR3 bases are TGCGCCAGCAGCTTGGTTGCAGGCGAACAAGAGACCCAGTACTTC.

The chain recombines TRBV7-9 with TRBJ2-7, with 13 bases fitting TRBD2. V was clipped by 5 bases and J by 5 bases; unmatched bases: 15. This CDR3 has 18 residues. Germline V gives CDR1 SEHNR, CDR2 FQNEAQ (reference sequence). CDR3 in DNA: TGTGCCAGCAGCCCCGGGACTAGCGGGATTTTTACCGACGACGAGCAGTACTTC. Protein: CASSPGTSGIFTDDEQYF.

V and J are TRBV7-2 and TRBJ1-4, with 10 bases lining up with TRBD1. CDR1 and CDR2 (germline): SGHTA, FQGNSA. The ends lost 5 bases at V and 5 bases at J; junction bases unmatched: 2. The CDR3 spans 14 residues. CDR3 protein: CASSPGQGNEKLFF. CDR3 coding DNA: TGTGCCAGCAGCCCGGGACAGGGGAATGAAAAACTGTTTTTT.